The present entry profiles one T cell receptor beta chain with its context. A few counts support this clonotype. Its antigen remains unidentified. Base qualities are not at hand, and no much larger clone is one base apart. The time point tag for this specimen amounts to: patch test 3, about 24 weeks after DPC sensitization. In the paper's terms, the treatment or condition label means: therapeutic diphenylcyclopropenone sensitization with weekly scalp DPC. At each patch-test visit, blood was drawn before the patch test was applied. To be eligible, patients had to be aged 18 to 70, diagnosed with alopecia and judged suitable for DPC therapy, while pregnant patients were excluded. Total RNA was extracted from unfractionated whole blood that had been collected in Tempus Blood RNA tubes. The data belong to a study of human T cells and chemical hapten exposure (dated by TCRdb to the early 2020s). For the wider study: For sensitization, 2% DPC in acetone was applied to a 2 cm by 2 cm area of upper inner arm skin. Throughout the study period of roughly 24 weeks, patients also received therapeutic DPC doses to the scalp every week. Patch tests used Finn chambers with 0.01% DPC on the upper back, scored after 6 days by International Contact Dermatitis Research Group standards. Most of the patients in the cohort were female, and the cohort covered alopecia areata with under or over 50% scalp involvement, alopecia totalis and alopecia universalis. Libraries were pooled for sequencing, and per-sample TCR yields varied mainly because of small differences in library volumes within the pool. Peripheral blood TCR repertoire changes were tracked in vivo in alopecia patients during primary and secondary sensitization to the hapten diphenylcyclopropenone (DPC). Patient blood was sampled pre-sensitization (week 0) and at 2, 6 and about 24 weeks after DPC sensitization. For TCR sequencing, blood came from twenty-nine alopecia patients at anywhere from one to four time points (pre-sensitization, 2, 6 and 24 weeks). Results and caveats for the whole study, not just this receptor: Because every patient had alopecia, a presumed autoimmune disease, the patients' immune response might differ from that of healthy individuals. Repeated subsampling changed both the strength of the expansion versus patch-test correlation and the threshold at which the correlation became significant. Compared with pre-sensitization or healthy control sets, expanded TCRs formed significantly more large CDR3 similarity clusters, which is consistent with antigen-driven responses. No change with DPC sensitization was found in the number of TCRs above 1 in 1000 frequency, and no evidence of global repertoire structure alterations was found. The number of PT1 expanded TCRs positively correlated with patch test score, significant at thresholds 8, 16 and 32 but not 4.

V drops 5 bases and J drops 0 bases, leaving 14 bases in between. The CDR3 measures 16 amino acids from cysteine to phenylalanine. Only the CDR3 part of the read is kept: 48 bases, read in frame from the first base. Library preparation employed RACE. Sequencing was performed on a NextSeq 500. During library preparation, unique molecular identifiers were attached to individual cDNA molecules so that TCRs could be counted in a quantitative, reproducible way. From each blood RNA sample, both TCR alpha and TCR beta chains were sequenced. The original pipeline was this. Samples had a median of roughly 98,000 TCRs, with a range from 23,224 to 690,600. V, J and CDR3 annotation of the TCR reads was performed with the Decombinator software suite. For PS versus PT1 abundance plots, all samples were subsampled to the same number of TCRs (28,000). TCRs were defined as expanded if absent before sensitization and observed at least eight times at the 2-week time point. TCRdb reanalyzed the raw reads on its own, using fastp at Q25 for trimming and MiXCR for clone calling, and kept in-frame beta chains. Each CDR3 protein appears once, grouped with its most common genes and DNA. For this entry, the V and J calls and clone size follow TCRdb and not the study's own pipeline. In all, the sample holds just over 70,000 distinct CDR3 sequences, and approximately 12% of those were seen once. Roughly 1.4% of the sample comes from the top ten.

The sample was whole blood, taken in connection with sensitization to the hapten diphenylcyclopropenone (DPC). This clonotype originated in a woman aged 45-65 years with alopecia areata. Some clones in this sample may be carry-over from other donors' samples. The V and J genes are TRBV12-3 or TRBV12-4 and TRBJ2-1, with an unclear D gene assignment. The DNA sequence is given as TGTGCCAGCAGTCCCTTTGGGGTTAGCTCCTACAATGAGCAGTTCTTC. Its coded protein is CASSPFGVSSYNEQFF.